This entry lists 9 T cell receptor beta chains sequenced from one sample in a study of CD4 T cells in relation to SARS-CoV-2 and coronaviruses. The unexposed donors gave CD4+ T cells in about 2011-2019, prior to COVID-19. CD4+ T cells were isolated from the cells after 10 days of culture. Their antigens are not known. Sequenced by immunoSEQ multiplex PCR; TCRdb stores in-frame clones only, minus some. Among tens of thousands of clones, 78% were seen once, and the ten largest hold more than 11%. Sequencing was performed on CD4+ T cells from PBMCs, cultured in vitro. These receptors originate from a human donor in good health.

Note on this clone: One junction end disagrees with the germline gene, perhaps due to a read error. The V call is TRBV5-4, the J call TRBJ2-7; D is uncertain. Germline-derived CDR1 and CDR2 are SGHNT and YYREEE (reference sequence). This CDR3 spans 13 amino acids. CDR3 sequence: CASSLEYSGLRDF. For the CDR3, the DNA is TGTGCCAGCAGCTTGGAATACTCGGGCCTACGGGACTTC.

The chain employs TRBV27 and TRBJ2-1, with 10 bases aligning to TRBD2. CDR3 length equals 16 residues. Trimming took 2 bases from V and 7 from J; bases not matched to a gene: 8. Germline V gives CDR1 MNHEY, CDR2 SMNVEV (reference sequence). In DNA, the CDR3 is TGTGCCAGCAGTTTAAGGCTAGCGGGAGTTAGTAATGAGCAGTTCTTC. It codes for CASSLRLAGVSNEQFF.

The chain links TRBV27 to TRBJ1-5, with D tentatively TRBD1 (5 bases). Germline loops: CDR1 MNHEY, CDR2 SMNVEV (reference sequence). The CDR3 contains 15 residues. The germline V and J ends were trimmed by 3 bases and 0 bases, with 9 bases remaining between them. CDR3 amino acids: CASSLGGYSNQPQHF. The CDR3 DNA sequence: TGTGCCAGCAGTTTGGGGGGATATAGCAATCAGCCCCAGCATTTT.

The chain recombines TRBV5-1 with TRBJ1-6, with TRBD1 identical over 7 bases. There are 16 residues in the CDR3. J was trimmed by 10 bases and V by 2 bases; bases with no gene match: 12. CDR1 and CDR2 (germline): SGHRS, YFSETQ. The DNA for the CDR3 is TGCGCCAGCAGCTTAGGGCTAACAGGGGATGGATCACCCCTCCACTTT. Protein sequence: CASSLGLTGDGSPLHF.

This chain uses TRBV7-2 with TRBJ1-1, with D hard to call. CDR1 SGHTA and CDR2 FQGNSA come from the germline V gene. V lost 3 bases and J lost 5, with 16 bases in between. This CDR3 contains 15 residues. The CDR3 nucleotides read TGTGCCAGCAGCTTTTTTTTAGGCCGAGGAACTGAAGCTTTCTTT. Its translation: CASSFFLGRGTEAFF.

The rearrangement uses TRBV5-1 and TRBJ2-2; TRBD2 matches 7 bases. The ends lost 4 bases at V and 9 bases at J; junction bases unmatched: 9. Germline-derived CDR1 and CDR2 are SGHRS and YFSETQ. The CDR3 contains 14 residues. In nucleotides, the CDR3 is TGCGCCAGCAGCCTGGGGGGGAACGAAAGGGAGCTGTTTTTT. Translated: CASSLGGNERELFF.

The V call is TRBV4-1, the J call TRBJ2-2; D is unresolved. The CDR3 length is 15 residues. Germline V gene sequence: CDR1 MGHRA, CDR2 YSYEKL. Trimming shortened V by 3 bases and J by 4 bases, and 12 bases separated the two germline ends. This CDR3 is CASSHGGSPTGELFF. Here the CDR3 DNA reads TGCGCCAGCAGCCACGGTGGCAGCCCCACCGGGGAGCTGTTTTTT.

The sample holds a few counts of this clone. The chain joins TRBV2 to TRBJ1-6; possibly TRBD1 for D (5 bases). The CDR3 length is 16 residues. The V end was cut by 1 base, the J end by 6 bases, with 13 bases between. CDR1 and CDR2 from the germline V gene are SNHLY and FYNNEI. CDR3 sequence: CASSEESGSLNSPLHF. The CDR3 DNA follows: TGTGCCAGCAGTGAAGAGTCAGGGTCCCTTAATTCACCCCTCCACTTT.

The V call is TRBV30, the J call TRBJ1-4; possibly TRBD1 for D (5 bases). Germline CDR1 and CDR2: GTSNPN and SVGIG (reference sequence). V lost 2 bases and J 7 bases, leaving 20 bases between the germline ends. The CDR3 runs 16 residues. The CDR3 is CAWSSGTGAPGEKLFF. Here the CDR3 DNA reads TGTGCCTGGAGTTCCGGGACCGGGGCGCCCGGTGAAAAACTGTTTTTT.